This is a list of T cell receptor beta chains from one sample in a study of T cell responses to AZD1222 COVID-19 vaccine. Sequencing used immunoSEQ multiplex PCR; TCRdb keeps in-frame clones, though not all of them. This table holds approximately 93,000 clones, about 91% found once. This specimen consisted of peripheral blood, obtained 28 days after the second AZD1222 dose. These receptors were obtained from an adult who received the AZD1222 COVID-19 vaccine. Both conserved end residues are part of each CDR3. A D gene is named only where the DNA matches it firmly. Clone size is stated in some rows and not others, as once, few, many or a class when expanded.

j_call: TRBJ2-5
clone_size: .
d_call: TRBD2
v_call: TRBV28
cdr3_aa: CASNRGGTSEETQYF
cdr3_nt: TGTGCCAGCAACCGGGGGGGAACATCAGAAGAGACCCAGTACTTC

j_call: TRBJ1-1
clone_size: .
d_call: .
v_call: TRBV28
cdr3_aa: CASSSGGREGLTEAFF
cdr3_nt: TGTGCCAGCAGTTCGGGGGGAAGAGAAGGTCTGACTGAAGCTTTCTTT

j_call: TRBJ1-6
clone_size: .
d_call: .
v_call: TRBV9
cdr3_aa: CASSRTGNYNSPLHF
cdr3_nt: TGTGCCAGCAGCCGAACAGGGAACTATAATTCACCCCTCCACTTT

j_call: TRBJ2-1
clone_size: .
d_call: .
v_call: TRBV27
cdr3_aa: CASSNPGQWGASYNEQFF
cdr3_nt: TGTGCCAGCAGTAACCCGGGTCAGTGGGGGGCTTCGTACAATGAGCAGTTCTTC

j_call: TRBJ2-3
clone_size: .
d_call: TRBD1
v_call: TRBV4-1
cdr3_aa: CASSLRQGAGTDTQYF
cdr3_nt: TGCGCCAGCAGCCTCCGACAGGGGGCAGGCACAGATACGCAGTATTTT

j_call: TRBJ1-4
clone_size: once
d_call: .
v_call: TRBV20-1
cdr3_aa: CSATMPMVF
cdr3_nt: TGCAGTGCTACTATGCCTATGGTTTTT

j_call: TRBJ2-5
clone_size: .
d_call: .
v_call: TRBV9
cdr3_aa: CASSPSSWETQYF
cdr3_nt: TGTGCCAGCAGCCCAAGTAGCTGGGAGACCCAGTACTTC

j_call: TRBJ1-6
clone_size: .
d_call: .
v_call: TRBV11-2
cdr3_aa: CASSFSQGGSPLHF
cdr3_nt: TGTGCCAGCAGCTTCTCTCAGGGAGGTTCACCCCTCCACTTT

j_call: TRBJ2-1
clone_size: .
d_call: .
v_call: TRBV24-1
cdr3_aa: CATRGTHNEQFF
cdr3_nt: TGTGCCACCAGGGGCACCCACAATGAGCAGTTCTTC

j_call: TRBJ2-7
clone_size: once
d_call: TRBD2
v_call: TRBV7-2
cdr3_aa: CASSLTSVGEQYF
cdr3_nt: TGTGCCAGCAGCTTGACTAGCGTAGGAGAGCAGTACTTC

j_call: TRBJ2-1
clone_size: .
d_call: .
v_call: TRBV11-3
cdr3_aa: CASSLDGLPGGEQFF
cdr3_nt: TGTGCCAGCAGCTTAGACGGCCTCCCGGGGGGCGAGCAGTTCTTC

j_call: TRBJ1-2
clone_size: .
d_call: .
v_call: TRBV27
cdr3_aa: CASSLTGGHGYTF
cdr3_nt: TGTGCCAGCAGTTTAACGGGAGGACATGGCTACACCTTC

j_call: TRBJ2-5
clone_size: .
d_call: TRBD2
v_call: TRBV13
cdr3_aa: CASSLYASGASQETQYF
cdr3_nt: TGTGCCAGCAGCTTATATGCTAGCGGGGCCTCGCAAGAGACCCAGTACTTC

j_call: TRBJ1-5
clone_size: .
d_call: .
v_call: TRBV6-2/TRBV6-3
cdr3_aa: CASSPRGFEPQHF
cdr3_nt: TGTGCCAGCAGTCCGCGTGGGTTCGAGCCCCAGCATTTT

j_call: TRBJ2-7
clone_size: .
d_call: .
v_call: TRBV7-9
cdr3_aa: CASTLGWGEQYF
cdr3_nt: TGTGCCAGCACCCTGGGATGGGGCGAGCAGTACTTC

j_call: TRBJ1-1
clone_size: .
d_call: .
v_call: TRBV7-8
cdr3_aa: CASRRGMATEAFF
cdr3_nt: TGTGCCAGCCGCCGGGGCATGGCCACTGAAGCTTTCTTT

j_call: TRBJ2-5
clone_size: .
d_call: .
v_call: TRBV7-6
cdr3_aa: CASSFYLGQQGQETQYF
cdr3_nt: TGTGCCAGCAGCTTCTACTTAGGTCAACAGGGCCAAGAGACCCAGTACTTC

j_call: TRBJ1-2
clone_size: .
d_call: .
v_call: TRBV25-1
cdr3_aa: CASRGLAGAFYGYTF
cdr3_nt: TGTGCCAGCAGAGGTCTGGCAGGGGCCTTCTATGGCTACACCTTC

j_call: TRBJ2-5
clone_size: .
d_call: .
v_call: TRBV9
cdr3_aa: CASSVANSYGETQYF
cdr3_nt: TGTGCCAGCAGCGTAGCTAACAGCTACGGAGAGACCCAGTACTTC

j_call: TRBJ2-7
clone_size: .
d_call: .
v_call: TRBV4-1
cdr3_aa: CAAGGEAGTYEQYF
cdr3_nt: TGCGCCGCTGGAGGGGAAGCAGGGACCTACGAGCAGTACTTC

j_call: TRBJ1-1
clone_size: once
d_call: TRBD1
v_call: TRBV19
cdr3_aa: CASNTWTGGMEAFF
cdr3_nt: TGTGCCAGTAATACCTGGACAGGGGGCATGGAAGCTTTCTTT

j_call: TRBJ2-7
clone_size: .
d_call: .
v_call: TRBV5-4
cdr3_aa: CASRPGTLPYEQYF
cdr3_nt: TGTGCCAGCAGACCCGGGACCCTCCCCTACGAGCAGTACTTC

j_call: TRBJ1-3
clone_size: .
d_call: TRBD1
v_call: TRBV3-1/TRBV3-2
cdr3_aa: CASSQPAGGAVGNTIYF
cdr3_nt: TGTGCCAGCAGCCAGCCCGCAGGGGGCGCCGTTGGAAACACCATATATTTT

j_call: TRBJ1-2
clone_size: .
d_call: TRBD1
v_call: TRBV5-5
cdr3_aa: CASSPGAQGSYGYTF
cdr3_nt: TGTGCCAGCAGCCCGGGGGCACAGGGGTCCTATGGCTACACCTTC

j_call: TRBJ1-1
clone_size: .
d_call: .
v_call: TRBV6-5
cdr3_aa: CASKTGPSNTEAFF
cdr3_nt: TGTGCCAGCAAGACGGGGCCCTCGAACACTGAAGCTTTCTTT

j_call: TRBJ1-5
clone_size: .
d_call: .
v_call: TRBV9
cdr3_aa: CASSAGPPWDQPQHF
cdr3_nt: TGTGCCAGCAGCGCTGGACCCCCATGGGATCAGCCCCAGCATTTT

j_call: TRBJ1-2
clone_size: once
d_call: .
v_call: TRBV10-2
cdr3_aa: CASSGTTGTVYGYTF
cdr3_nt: TGCGCCAGCAGTGGTACCACCGGGACCGTCTATGGCTACACCTTC

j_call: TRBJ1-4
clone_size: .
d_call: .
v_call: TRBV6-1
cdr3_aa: CASSEWGEDEKLFF
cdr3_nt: TGTGCCAGCAGTGAATGGGGGGAAGACGAAAAACTGTTTTTT

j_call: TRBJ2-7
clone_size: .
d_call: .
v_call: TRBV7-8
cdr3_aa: CASSLGVYYEQYF
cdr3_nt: TGTGCCAGCAGCTTAGGGGTATACTACGAGCAGTACTTC

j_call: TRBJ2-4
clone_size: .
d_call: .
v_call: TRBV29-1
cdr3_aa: CSVAPGTAKNIQYF
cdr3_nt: TGCAGCGTTGCCCCCGGGACAGCCAAAAACATTCAGTACTTC

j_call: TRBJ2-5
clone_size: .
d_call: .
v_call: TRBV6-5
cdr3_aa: CASRSWGSGQETQYF
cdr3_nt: TGTGCCAGCAGGTCCTGGGGATCTGGCCAAGAGACCCAGTACTTC

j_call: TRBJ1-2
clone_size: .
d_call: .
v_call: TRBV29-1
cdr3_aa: CSVDSSGQKYYGYTF
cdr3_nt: TGCAGCGTTGATAGTTCAGGACAGAAATACTATGGCTACACCTTC

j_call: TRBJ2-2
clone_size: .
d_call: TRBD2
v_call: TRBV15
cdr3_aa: CATAAGQTLTGELFF
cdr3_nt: TGTGCCACCGCAGCGGGGCAGACTCTCACCGGGGAGCTGTTTTTT

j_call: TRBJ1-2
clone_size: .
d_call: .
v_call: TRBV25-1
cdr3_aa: CASSGRAGNGYTF
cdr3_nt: TGTGCCAGCAGTGGAAGGGCTGGGAATGGCTACACCTTC

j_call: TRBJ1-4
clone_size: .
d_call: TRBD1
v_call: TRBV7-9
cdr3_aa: CASTDRGHEKLFF
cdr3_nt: TGTGCCAGCACCGACAGGGGCCATGAAAAACTGTTTTTT

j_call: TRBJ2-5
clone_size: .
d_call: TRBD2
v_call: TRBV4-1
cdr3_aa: CASSQGSGGLRTQYF
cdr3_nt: TGCGCCAGCAGCCAGGGTAGCGGGGGGCTACGGACCCAGTACTTC

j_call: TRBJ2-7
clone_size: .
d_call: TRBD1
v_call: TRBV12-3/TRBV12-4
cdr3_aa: CASRAGGEQYF
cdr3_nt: TGTGCCAGCAGGGCAGGGGGCGAGCAGTACTTC

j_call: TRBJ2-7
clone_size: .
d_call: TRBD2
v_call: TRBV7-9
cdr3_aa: CASSPGLVVDEQYF
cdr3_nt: TGTGCCAGCAGCCCGGGACTAGTAGTCGACGAGCAGTACTTC

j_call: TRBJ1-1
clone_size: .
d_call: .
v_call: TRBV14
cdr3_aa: CASSPYSGSTEAFF
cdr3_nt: TGTGCCAGCAGCCCCTACAGCGGGAGCACTGAAGCTTTCTTT

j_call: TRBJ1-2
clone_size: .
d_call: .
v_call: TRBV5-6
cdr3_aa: CASSLQGGYGYTF
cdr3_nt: TGTGCCAGCAGCTTGCAGGGAGGCTATGGCTACACCTTC

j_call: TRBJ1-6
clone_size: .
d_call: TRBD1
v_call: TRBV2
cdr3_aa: CASSDQGGLGSPLHF
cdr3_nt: TGTGCCAGCAGTGATCAGGGGGGTTTAGGGTCACCCCTCCACTTT

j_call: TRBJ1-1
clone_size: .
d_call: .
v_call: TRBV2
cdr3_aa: CASLRYTEAFF
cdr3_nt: TGTGCCAGCCTTAGGTACACTGAAGCTTTCTTT